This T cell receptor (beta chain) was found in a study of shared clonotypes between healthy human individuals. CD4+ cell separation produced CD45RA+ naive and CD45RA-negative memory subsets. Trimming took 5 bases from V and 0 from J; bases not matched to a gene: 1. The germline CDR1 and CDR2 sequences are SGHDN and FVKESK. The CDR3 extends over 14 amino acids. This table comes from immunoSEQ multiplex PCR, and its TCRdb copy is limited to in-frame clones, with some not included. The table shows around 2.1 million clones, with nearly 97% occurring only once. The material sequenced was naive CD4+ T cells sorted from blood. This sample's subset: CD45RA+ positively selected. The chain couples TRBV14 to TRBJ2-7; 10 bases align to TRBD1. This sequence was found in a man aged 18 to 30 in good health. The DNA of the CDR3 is TGTGCCAGCAGCTGGACAGGGGGCTCCTACGAGCAGTACTTC. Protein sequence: CASSWTGGSYEQYF.